This T cell receptor beta chain was documented in a study of blood T cells in healthy people across ages (dated by TCRdb to between 2015 and 2016). With regard to the full study: In model experiments, roughly one uniquely barcoded TCR beta cDNA molecule per two T cells was captured by template switching. To avoid experimental bias, donors of different ages were randomly spread across the sequencing lanes. To track age-related changes in TCR beta repertoire diversity, the study relied on deep sequencing normalized with unique cDNA molecular identifiers. Four age groups were formed from the donors: young (average roughly 15 years), middle-aged (just under 40), aged (around 68) and long-lived (roughly 81). The study analyzed two additional independent replicas of 1 million unique cDNA reads from the same blood draw for two donors, one aged 18 to 30 and one aged 80 or older.

Study-wide findings and limitations: Conclusive comparison of naive and antigen-experienced compartments was prevented by the profiling of bulk unsorted PBMCs. Because the CMV infection status of the donors was unknown, age-related changes in expanded clonotypes may potentially have been confounded. A strong correlation was found between observed TCR beta diversity and the percentage of naive T cells measured by flow cytometry. Estimates of total diversity based on one million sequenced T cells were regarded as lower bounds and as underestimates. Compared with the aged group, the long-lived group had more naive CD4+ T cells, fewer expanded clones and increased TCR diversity, suggesting age selection. As age increased, observed TCR beta diversity per million T cells dropped in a roughly linear way, and a significant reduction was already evident by age 40.

Looking up the germline V gene yields CDR1 MGHRA and CDR2 YSYEKL. The CDR3 numbers 18 residues from cysteine through phenylalanine. The CDR3 DNA has 54 bases and is translated from base 1. The junction shows trimming of 0 bases on V and 0 bases on J, plus 17 bases between the germline ends. Donors were a few dozen systemically healthy Caucasian individuals from Russia aged roughly 6 to 90 years. Each donor gave around 9.5 milliliters of peripheral blood, collected into EDTA-treated Vacutainer tubes. Ficoll-Paque density-gradient centrifugation was used to isolate PBMCs, with at least 7 million per sample. Total RNA was extracted from PBMCs with Trizol reagent, with at least 6 micrograms obtained per sample. Naive CD45RAhigh/CD27high T cell percentages were measured by flow cytometry on a PBMC aliquot from every donor. The library was prepared using 5' RACE. The second PCR ran for about 7 to 11 cycles and used a J-beta primer mix along with a sample-barcoded 5' primer. A unique molecular identifier was introduced onto each TCR beta cDNA molecule by a template-switch 5' adaptor carrying 12 random nucleotides. At least 3 million CDR3-containing paired-end reads were obtained from each sample. First-strand cDNA was synthesized from all RNA with the Mint cDNA synthesis kit, primed by a TRBC-specific oligonucleotide. Following uracil-DNA glycosylase treatment, a first 18-cycle PCR with universal primers M1SS and BC2_uni_R was performed on all cDNA. The source study handled its data this way. For normalization, 1 million high-quality reads were randomly selected from each sample, with every read carrying a distinct molecular identifier. Reads sharing molecular identifiers were discarded rather than binned into consensus sequences. MiTCR, set to a Q25 quality threshold and the strictest error-elimination algorithm, was used for CDR3 identification, clonotype clustering and error correction. Lower-bound total TCR beta diversity was estimated with a nonparametric unseen species model using Euler transformation. In-frame beta chains were kept once TCRdb had trimmed the public reads at Q25 with fastp and called clones with MiXCR. Here each entry gathers all rows of one CDR3 protein and keeps the most common genes and DNA. It is TCRdb's table, rather than the study itself, that gives the V and J calls and clone size. The sample records 1.5 million to 2 million distinct CDR3 sequences, about two fifths of which are singletons. In total, the top ten clones hold roughly 23% of the sample.

On this clonotype itself: No cognate antigen has been identified for it. Base-call qualities are not available, and no considerably larger clone is one nucleotide away.

Recombination connected TRBV4-1 to TRBJ1-2; the D gene cannot be named for sure. Sequencing was done on a sample of blood. The origin of this receptor is a human donor in good health. Read as DNA, the sequence is TGCGCCAGCAGCCAAGAGATCAGACTCTCTCCTACTAACTATGGCTACACCTTC. Its amino acids are CASSQEIRLSPTNYGYTF.